This TCR beta chain was identified during a study of blood T cells in healthy people across ages. Drawing of peripheral blood yielded 7.5 to 10 milliliters from each donor. Regarding the study as a whole: With unsorted PBMCs, a conclusive comparison of naive versus antigen-experienced cells was not possible.

The second PCR ran about 6 to 11 cycles with a sample-barcoded 5' primer and J-beta primers. TCRdb independently ran MiXCR on the 5' RACE reads; one entry per CDR3 protein. This table holds 1.5 million to 2 million distinct CDR3 sequences, just under 50% found once. CDR3 size: 15 residues. CDR1 is SEHNR, CDR2 FQNEAQ, per germline (reference sequence). The V end lost 0 bases, the J end lost 7 bases, and 12 bases lay between the germline ends. With respect to this clonotype: Its antigen is not known.

The sample was blood. The clonotype comes from a woman aged 40 to 55 in good health. The rearrangement joins TRBV7-9 to TRBJ1-4; the D is unclear. In DNA, the CDR3 is TGTGCCAGCAGCTTAGCGGAGCCAGCCGGTGAAAAACTGTTTTTT. It encodes CASSLAEPAGEKLFF. The whole variable domain, filled in from reference TRBV7-9 and TRBJ1-4, reads DTGVSQNPRHKITKRGQNVTFRCDPISEHNRLYWYRQTLGQGPEFLTYFQNEAQLEKSRLLSDRFSAERPKGSFSTLEIQRTEQGDSAMYLCASSLAEPAGEKLFFGSGTQLSVL.